Sequencing of this TCR beta chain was carried out in a study of CD4 T cells in relation to SARS-CoV-2 and coronaviruses. Overall study: TCR beta CDR3s were sequenced after 10-day antigen culture of PBMCs. Negative control cultures got HIV-1 Nef peptides or no peptide.

With respect to this clone: Its cognate antigen is unknown.

Produced via immunoSEQ multiplex PCR; TCRdb's table is partial and in-frame only. The sample has tens of thousands of clones; around three quarters are singletons. CD4+ T cells from unexposed donors were obtained before the COVID-19 pandemic (2011-2018). The cells were cultured for 10 days before CD4+ T cells were isolated. Each well had a few million PBMCs in around 5.3% human AB serum with IL-2. Whole-study results and caveats: This crossreactivity analysis covered spike protein alone, no other viral proteins.

The clonotype comes from a human donor in good health. The sequenced sample was CD4+ T cells from PBMCs, cultured in vitro.

The CDR3 loop reads CASSDGTQHNEQFF. Here the CDR3 DNA reads TGTGCCAGCAGTGACGGGACGCAGCACAATGAGCAGTTCTTC. This chain links TRBV6-4 with TRBJ2-1, with D perhaps being TRBD1 or TRBD2 (5 bases each). The CDR3 loop spans 14 amino acids. Germline assignment: CDR1 MRHNA and CDR2 SNTAGT. The V end lost 2 bases, the J end lost 5 bases, and 10 bases lay between the germline ends.